This T cell receptor beta chain comes out of a study of cytomegalovirus exposure and HLA in healthy donors. PCR employed 60 Vbeta and 13 Jbeta primers. Method: immunoSEQ multiplex PCR; TCRdb's copy keeps in-frame clones and lacks some. This table has 85,000 to 130,000 clones, more than 65% appearing once. With regard to this clone: Its antigen is still unknown.

Study results and caveats: Researchers counted 150 to 200 TCR beta chains as cytomegalovirus-associated.

Trimming at V came to 6 bases and at J to 0 bases, leaving 7 bases not matched to a gene. From germline, CDR1 is MRHNA and CDR2 SNTAGT. The CDR3 extends over 17 amino acids. The sequence was collected from a boy aged 5-17 years in good health and CMV-seronegative. The rearrangement links TRBV6-4 to TRBJ2-7; 14 bases align to TRBD2. The sequencing input was PBMCs. CDR3 residues: CASSPGTSGGSSYEQYF. As DNA, the CDR3 is TGTGCCAGCAGCCCCGGGACTAGCGGGGGCAGCTCCTACGAGCAGTACTTC.